Shown below are 29 T cell receptor beta chains from a single sample sequenced in a study of blood T cell repertoires in COVID-19. Using immunoSEQ multiplex PCR, the repertoire was profiled, and TCRdb retains in-frame clones only, with some absent. The table lists around 180,000 clones, roughly 76% of them singletons. The sequencing sample was made of peripheral blood. The source is a woman of 80 years or more with COVID-19, enrolled during active disease.

The chain combines TRBV12-3 or TRBV12-4 with TRBJ1-1; unclear D gene. CDR3 size: 12 residues. The V gene lost 3 bases and the J gene lost 1 base, with 3 bases spanning the gap. CDR3 amino acids: CASSFQNTEAFF. As DNA, the CDR3 is TGTGCCAGCAGTTTCCAGAACACTGAAGCTTTCTTT.

CDR3 sequence: CASSLTRRTGFNEKLFF. DNA for the CDR3: TGTGCCAGCAGTTTGACCCGAAGGACAGGCTTCAATGAAAAACTGTTTTTT. V and J are TRBV6-2 or TRBV6-3 and TRBJ1-4; 7 bases fit TRBD1. From germline, CDR1 is MNHEY and CDR2 SVGEGT. V was clipped by 4 bases and J by 5 bases; unmatched bases: 13. The CDR3 runs to 17 residues.

Only a few counts were recorded for this clone. V is TRBV9 and J is TRBJ2-1; D is unclear. CDR1 SGDLS and CDR2 YYNGEE come from the germline V gene. V lost 4 bases and J 4 bases, leaving 3 bases between the germline ends. The CDR3 extends over 11 amino acids. Here the CDR3 DNA reads TGTGCCAGCAGCCAGTACAATGAGCAGTTCTTC. This sequence encodes CASSQYNEQFF.

V usage is TRBV6-6 and J usage is TRBJ1-1; D might be TRBD1 (6 bases). Germline lookup yields CDR1 MNHNY and CDR2 SVGAGI (reference sequence). The V gene lost 4 bases and the J gene lost 7 bases, with 13 bases spanning the gap. The CDR3 is 13 amino acids. The CDR3 DNA follows: TGTGCCAGCAGTTCCATCAAGGGGGATGAAGCTTTCTTT. This translates into CASSSIKGDEAFF.

This clone was counted a few times. J is TRBJ1-3 and V is TRBV7-2; TRBD1 is a possible D gene (5 bases). From germline, CDR1 is SGHTA and CDR2 FQGNSA. V was clipped by 6 bases and J by 3 bases, with 12 bases between them. The CDR3 spans 14 residues. The CDR3 reads CASRGGVVGNTIYF. DNA of the CDR3: TGTGCCAGCAGGGGGGGGGTGGTTGGAAACACCATATATTTT.

The V gene is TRBV4-3, the J gene TRBJ2-1, with TRBD2 matching over 15 bases. Losses at the gene ends were 0 bases for V and 6 bases for J; bases not matched to a gene: 3. The CDR3 runs 17 residues. CDR1 is LGHNA, CDR2 YSLEER, per germline. CDR3 bases: TGCGCCAGCAGCCAAGATGGGACTAGCGGGGGGATCAATGAGCAGTTCTTC. Translated, it gives CASSQDGTSGGINEQFF.

V gene TRBV5-6 combines with J gene TRBJ1-1, with D maybe TRBD1 (5 bases). Germline values: CDR1 SGHDT, CDR2 YYEEEE. This CDR3 has 13 amino acids. V lost 4 bases and J 10 bases, leaving 17 bases between the germline ends. The CDR3 reads CASSAGTQAVAFF. CDR3 in DNA: TGTGCCAGCAGCGCGGGGACCCAGGCAGTAGCTTTCTTT.

The gene calls are TRBV11-2 and TRBJ1-1, with 9 positions matching TRBD1. CDR3 size: 16 residues. CDR1 SGHAT and CDR2 FQNNGV come from the germline V gene. V shed 2 bases, J shed 1 base, and the junction held 5 bases outside the gene matches. The CDR3 DNA sequence: TGTGCCAGCAGCTTATGGGGACAGGGTAAGAACACTGAAGCTTTCTTT. This sequence encodes CASSLWGQGKNTEAFF.

The CDR3 DNA is TGTGCCAGCAGTTCCCTAGTGGCGGGTCTTAACACCGGGGAGCTGTTTTTT. Translation: CASSSLVAGLNTGELFF. This chain links TRBV27 with TRBJ2-2; D possibly corresponds to TRBD2 (5 bases). Trimming stripped 4 bases from V and 2 bases from J, with 17 bases between. The CDR3 consists of 17 residues. The germline V gene encodes CDR1 MNHEY and CDR2 SMNVEV (reference sequence).

The rearrangement joins TRBV2 to TRBJ2-7, with 7 nucleotides matching TRBD1. Germline loops: CDR1 SNHLY, CDR2 FYNNEI. V lost 6 bases and J lost 4; bases outside the gene matches: 6. The CDR3 contains 13 residues. The CDR3 spells CASRDRQGYEQYF. CDR3 in DNA: TGTGCCAGCAGGGATAGACAGGGATACGAGCAGTACTTC.

Notes on this clone: Distinct nucleotide sequences in the sample also encode this CDR3. The chain recombines TRBV27 with TRBJ1-2, with TRBD1 as a possible D gene (6 bases). The V gene lost 6 bases and the J gene lost 4 bases, with 15 bases spanning the gap. Germline assignment: CDR1 MNHEY and CDR2 SMNVEV (reference sequence). The CDR3 length is 14 residues. In DNA form, the CDR3 reads TGTGCCAGCAGCCTGACAGGATGGGGCTATGGCTACACCTTC. Translated: CASSLTGWGYGYTF.

This chain joins TRBV2 and TRBJ1-4; maybe TRBD1 (5 bases). Germline CDR1 SNHLY, CDR2 FYNNEI. The CDR3 runs 14 residues. Between the trimmed V and J ends, which lost 3 bases and 3 bases, there was a span of 8 bases. The CDR3 nucleotides are TGTGCCAGCAGTGAGCAGGGATCTAATGAAAAACTGTTTTTT. As protein: CASSEQGSNEKLFF.

Only a few counts were recorded for this clone. The chain recombines TRBV4-2 with TRBJ1-2; 10 nucleotides align to TRBD1. Germline CDR1 is LGHNA and CDR2 is YNFKEQ. The CDR3 extends over 18 amino acids. J gave up 8 bases and V 0 bases, and 15 bases lay outside the gene matches. Here the CDR3 DNA reads TGTGCCAGCAGCCAAGATTTTACCCTGCGGACAGGGGGAAGGGGCTACACCTTC. It yields the protein CASSQDFTLRTGGRGYTF.

Note on this clone: This specimen includes other DNA sequences encoding the same CDR3. The chain is built from TRBV19 and TRBJ2-1; D is unresolved. Germline V gene data show CDR1 as LNHDA and CDR2 as SQIVND (reference sequence). This CDR3 is 15 amino acids long. The V gene lost 3 bases and the J gene lost 0 bases, with 9 bases spanning the gap. CDR3 DNA: TGTGCCAGTAGTATTCAGGATAGCTCCTACAATGAGCAGTTCTTC. The encoded protein is CASSIQDSSYNEQFF.

This chain links TRBV11-2 with TRBJ2-7; 7 bases agree with TRBD2. The CDR3 sequence is 14 residues long. V gave up 5 bases and J gave up 6 bases; unmatched junction bases: 10. The V gene's germline CDR1 is SGHAT and CDR2 FQNNGV. CDR3 residues: CASSTPRGGTEQYF. The CDR3 coding sequence is TGTGCCAGCAGCACCCCTCGGGGAGGGACCGAGCAGTACTTC. The complete variable domain, with remaining parts taken from reference TRBV11-2 and TRBJ2-7, reads EAGVAQSPRYKIIEKRQSVAFWCNPISGHATLYWYQQILGQGPKLLIQFQNNGVVDDSQLPKDRFSAERLKGVDSTLKIQPAKLEDSAVYLCASSTPRGGTEQYFGPGTRLTVT.

This chain connects TRBV28 to TRBJ1-3; TRBD1 agrees at 10 bases. The CDR3 contains 17 residues. Germline V gene data show CDR1 as MDHEN and CDR2 as SYDVKM. V shed 5 bases and J 7 bases; nucleotides not matched to a gene: 14. The CDR3 is CASSPGQGTHGSNTIYF. The CDR3, as DNA: TGTGCCAGCAGTCCGGGACAGGGGACCCATGGGAGCAACACCATATATTTT.

The count of this clone is one. V usage is TRBV10-3 and J usage is TRBJ2-5; D may be TRBD1 (8 bases). There are 14 residues in the CDR3. Germline-derived CDR1 and CDR2 are ENHRY and SYGVKD. The ends were cut back, 4 bases at V and 5 bases at J, with 14 bases in the middle. The CDR3 region is CAISAGQGGETQYF. In nucleotides, the CDR3 is TGTGCCATCAGTGCCGGACAGGGAGGGGAGACCCAGTACTTC.

J is TRBJ2-2 and V is TRBV18; TRBD2 aligns across 15 bases. CDR1 is KGHSH, CDR2 LQKENI, per germline. With V trimmed by 4 bases and J by 2 bases, 11 bases remained unmatched. CDR3 length: 20 residues. The CDR3 coding sequence is TGTGCCAGCTCACAGAATCCCGGGACTAGCGGGAGGTCCAACACCGGGGAGCTGTTTTTT. This encodes CASSQNPGTSGRSNTGELFF.

The J gene is TRBJ2-2, the V gene TRBV28, with TRBD1 matching 10 bases. V dropped 6 bases and J dropped 5; count of bases not matched to a gene: 3. Germline lookup yields CDR1 MDHEN and CDR2 SYDVKM. CDR3 length: 14 amino acids. The CDR3 loop is CASSPGQGTGELFF. The CDR3 bases are TGTGCCAGCAGCCCGGGACAGGGGACCGGGGAGCTGTTTTTT.

This clone has just one count. The gene calls are TRBV6-5 and TRBJ1-2; D gene uncertain. Germline CDR1 and CDR2: MNHEY and SVGAGI. The CDR3 length is 14 residues. Trimming took 5 bases from V and 0 from J, leaving 10 bases between them. The CDR3 is CASSTYGSNYGYTF. CDR3 DNA: TGTGCCAGCAGTACTTACGGTTCTAACTATGGCTACACCTTC.

Only one count was recorded for this clone. This chain connects TRBV4-3 to TRBJ1-1, with 7 bases identical to TRBD1. The length of the CDR3 is 14 residues. The V segment lost 5 bases and the J segment 7 bases; nucleotides outside the gene matches: 10. Germline-derived CDR1 and CDR2 are LGHNA and YSLEER. CDR3 nucleotide sequence: TGCGCCAGCAGCACCCGACAGGGCTACGGTGAAGCTTTCTTT. Translating it yields CASSTRQGYGEAFF.

The chain uses TRBV27 and TRBJ2-7; 8 bases are a match to TRBD1. The CDR3 is 14 amino acids. Germline V CDR1 and CDR2: MNHEY, SMNVEV (reference sequence). Trimming cost V 5 bases and J 4 bases; bases outside gene matches: 7. The CDR3 loop is CASSPGTGLYEQYF. Here the CDR3 DNA reads TGTGCCAGCAGTCCGGGGACAGGCCTTTACGAGCAGTACTTC.

This chain connects TRBV5-1 to TRBJ2-3; 14 nucleotides match TRBD2. In germline, CDR1 is SGHRS, CDR2 YFSETQ. The CDR3 runs 15 residues. Trimming cost V 4 bases and J 5 bases; bases outside gene matches: 3. This CDR3 is CASSGGLAGVDTQYF. The CDR3 nucleotides are TGCGCCAGCAGCGGGGGACTAGCGGGAGTAGATACGCAGTATTTT.

This CDR3 reads CASSNTGTSGSSYNEQFF. The CDR3, as DNA: TGTGCCAGCAGCAACACAGGGACTAGCGGTAGCTCCTACAATGAGCAGTTCTTC. The chain has TRBV2 and TRBJ2-1, with 11 bases matching TRBD2. Germline V gene lookup returns CDR1 SNHLY and CDR2 FYNNEI. The CDR3 has 18 residues. The J segment lost 0 bases and the V segment lost 6 bases, leaving 10 bases of the junction unmatched.

V and J are TRBV15 and TRBJ2-7; D possibly corresponds to TRBD1 (6 bases). This CDR3 region has 16 residues. V shed 3 bases and J shed 7 bases, with 22 bases lying between them. Per germline, CDR1 LNHNV and CDR2 YYDKDF (reference sequence). The CDR3 is CATSREYSSQGLEQYF. The CDR3 region has the DNA TGTGCCACCAGCAGGGAATACTCTTCTCAGGGGCTGGAGCAGTACTTC.

The V gene is TRBV5-1, the J gene TRBJ2-7, with D possibly being TRBD1 (5 bases). Germline V lookup: CDR1 SGHRS, CDR2 YFSETQ. V was trimmed by 7 bases and J by 3 bases, leaving 14 bases between them. This CDR3 spans 13 amino acids. CDR3 DNA sequence: TGCGCCAGCGCCATCGCAGGGCGCTACGAGCAGTACTTC. Translated: CASAIAGRYEQYF.

CDR3 sequence reads: CAGGWGGNQPQHF. The CDR3 coding sequence is TGTGCCGGGGGGTGGGGTGGCAATCAGCCCCAGCATTTT. This chain uses TRBV6-5 with TRBJ1-5, with D perhaps matching TRBD1 (5 bases). There are 13 residues in the CDR3. The V gene's germline CDR1 is MNHEY and CDR2 SVGAGI. V was cut by 11 bases and J by 2 bases, with 13 bases left in between.

The genes are TRBV6-4 and TRBJ1-1; possibly TRBD1 for D (6 bases). Per the germline V gene, CDR1 is MRHNA and CDR2 is SNTAGT. Trimming took 6 bases from V and 1 from J, leaving 18 bases between them. CDR3 length equals 16 residues. CDR3 protein: CASSGTGIHENTEAFF. The CDR3 nucleotides read TGTGCCAGCAGCGGTACAGGGATACACGAGAACACTGAAGCTTTCTTT.

The chain has TRBV5-6 and TRBJ2-1, with 8 positions matching TRBD1. Germline V gene lookup returns CDR1 SGHDT and CDR2 YYEEEE. The V gene end was trimmed by 3 bases and the J gene end by 9 bases; junction bases not matched to a gene: 8. This CDR3 comprises 14 residues. The CDR3 DNA follows: TGTGCCAGCAGCTCCGAGACAGGGGTCGGTGAGCAGTTCTTC. Translating it yields CASSSETGVGEQFF.